Given below is one T cell receptor beta chain in context. What it binds is not known. V lost 0 bases and J lost 8, with 4 bases in between. Per the germline V gene, CDR1 is LGHNA and CDR2 is YNFKEQ. This CDR3 contains 12 residues. Sequencing was performed with immunoSEQ multiplex PCR; in TCRdb, only in-frame clones are kept and a portion is missing. Of under 9,500 clones in the sample, approximately 83% are singletons; the top ten hold roughly 3%. This record belongs to a study of follicular helper T cells after annual influenza vaccination. Points from the study as a whole: Rare clonotypes were missed; only about 8.5-20% of cells gave TCRB.

Time point denoted: 2013-2014 season, 7 days after vaccination. This clonotype was obtained from an adult who received the influenza vaccine. The chain carries TRBV4-2 and TRBJ1-4; unclear D gene. The source was CXCR5+ CD38- circulating T follicular helper cells from blood, collected 7 days after influenza vaccination. The subset was: circulating Tfh, non-naive CD4+CXCR5+PD-1+ (ICOS+CD38+ or ICOS-CD38-). CDR3 DNA: TGTGCCAGCAGCCAAGACTTCGAAAAACTGTTTTTT. Encoded protein: CASSQDFEKLFF.